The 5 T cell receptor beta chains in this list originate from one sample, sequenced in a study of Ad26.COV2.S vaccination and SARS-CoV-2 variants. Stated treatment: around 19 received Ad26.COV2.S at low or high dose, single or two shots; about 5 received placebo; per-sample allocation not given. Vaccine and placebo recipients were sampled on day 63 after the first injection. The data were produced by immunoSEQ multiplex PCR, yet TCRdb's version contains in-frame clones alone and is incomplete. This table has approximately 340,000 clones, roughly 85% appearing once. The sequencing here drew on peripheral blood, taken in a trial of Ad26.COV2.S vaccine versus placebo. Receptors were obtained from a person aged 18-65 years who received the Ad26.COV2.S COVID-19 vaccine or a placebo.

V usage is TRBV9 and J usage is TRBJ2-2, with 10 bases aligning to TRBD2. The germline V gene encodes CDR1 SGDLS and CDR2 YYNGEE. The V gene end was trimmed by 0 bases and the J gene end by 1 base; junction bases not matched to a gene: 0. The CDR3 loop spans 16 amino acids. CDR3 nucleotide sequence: TGTGCCAGCAGCGTAGTAGCGGGAGGGAACACCGGGGAGCTGTTTTTT. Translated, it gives CASSVVAGGNTGELFF.

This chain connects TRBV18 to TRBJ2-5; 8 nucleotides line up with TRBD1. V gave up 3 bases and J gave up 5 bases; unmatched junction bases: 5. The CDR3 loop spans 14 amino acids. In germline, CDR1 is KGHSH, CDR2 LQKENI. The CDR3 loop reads CASSPRTGLETQYF. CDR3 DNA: TGTGCCAGCTCACCGAGGACAGGGTTGGAGACCCAGTACTTC.

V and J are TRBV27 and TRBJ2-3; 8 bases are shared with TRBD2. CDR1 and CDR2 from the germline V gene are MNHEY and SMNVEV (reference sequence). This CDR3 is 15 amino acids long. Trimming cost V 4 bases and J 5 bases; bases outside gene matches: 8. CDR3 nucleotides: TGTGCCAGCAGTTCCCAGGGACTAGATCGAGATACGCAGTATTTT. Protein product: CASSSQGLDRDTQYF.

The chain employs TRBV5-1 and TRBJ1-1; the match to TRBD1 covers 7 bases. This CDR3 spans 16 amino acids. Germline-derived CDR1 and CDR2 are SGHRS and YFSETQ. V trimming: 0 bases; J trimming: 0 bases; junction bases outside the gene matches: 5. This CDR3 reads CASSLGQGGVNTEAFF. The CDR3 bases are TGCGCCAGCAGCTTGGGACAGGGAGGGGTGAACACTGAAGCTTTCTTT.

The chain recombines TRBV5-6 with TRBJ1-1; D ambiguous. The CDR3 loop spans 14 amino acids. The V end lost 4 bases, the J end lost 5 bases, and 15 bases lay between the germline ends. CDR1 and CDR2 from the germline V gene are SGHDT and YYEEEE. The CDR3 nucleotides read TGTGCCAGCAGCCCGACGGGGTCCCGGACTGAAGCTTTCTTT. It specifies CASSPTGSRTEAFF.